One and the same sample provided the 12 T cell receptor beta chains below, sequenced in a study of patients and donors after allogeneic stem cell transplantation. TCRdb reprocessed the RT-PCR reads with MiXCR, giving one entry per CDR3 protein. The sample shows over 150,000 distinct CDR3 sequences, about 29% of them seen only once. Sequenced sample: blood, either unsorted or a sorted T cell fraction (not recorded which). These receptors were taken from a human donor who was either an allogeneic HSCT recipient or a stem cell or donor lymphocyte infusion donor (not recorded which). It is not recorded whose cells these are; they may come from a transplant donor.

This rearrangement joins TRBV4-2 to TRBJ2-7; TRBD1 matches at 10 bases. Trimming removed 2 bases from V and 2 bases from J; junction bases left unmatched: 18. The CDR3 has 20 amino acids. In germline, CDR1 is LGHNA, CDR2 YNFKEQ. In DNA form, the CDR3 reads TGTGCCAGCAGCCAAAAAGTGCCGGCAACCGGACAGGGGGTAACCTACGAGCAGTACTTC. Its protein product is CASSQKVPATGQGVTYEQYF.

This chain uses TRBV10-3 with TRBJ1-2, with 9 positions matching TRBD1. V lost 10 bases and J lost 0; bases outside the gene matches: 18. This CDR3 is 18 amino acids long. Germline V gene sequence: CDR1 ENHRY, CDR2 SYGVKD. The CDR3 DNA sequence: TGTGCCACCACCACTACCGGGACAGGGACCTCTCCTAACTATGGCTACACCTTC. Its translation: CATTTTGTGTSPNYGYTF.

This clonotype has at least ten counts. V is TRBV10-3 and J is TRBJ1-5, with D possibly being TRBD1 (6 bases). V was trimmed by 4 bases and J by 5 bases, leaving 9 bases between them. The CDR3 is 13 amino acids. Germline V gene lookup returns CDR1 ENHRY and CDR2 SYGVKD. The CDR3: CAISVGQYQPQHF. CDR3 DNA: TGTGCCATCAGTGTAGGACAGTATCAGCCCCAGCATTTT.

J is TRBJ1-1 and V is TRBV12-3 or TRBV12-4, with D perhaps matching TRBD1 (5 bases). Trimming took 4 bases from V and 3 from J, leaving 15 bases between them. The CDR3 totals 15 residues. This CDR3 reads CASSWDQGSDTEAFF. CDR3 nucleotide sequence: TGTGCCAGCAGTTGGGATCAGGGTAGTGACACTGAAGCTTTCTTT.

A few counts support this clonotype. V and J are TRBV12-3 or TRBV12-4 and TRBJ2-2, with TRBD2 matching over 7 bases. The CDR3 runs 17 residues. V was clipped by 4 bases and J by 1 base; unmatched bases: 9. The CDR3 coding sequence is TGTGCCAGCAGTTCTCCCGGGGGGTCCTGGAACACCGGGGAGCTGTTTTTT. It yields the protein CASSSPGGSWNTGELFF.

The genes are TRBV7-2 and TRBJ1-4, with a tentative D call TRBD1 (5 bases). CDR3 length: 14 residues. Germline CDR1 is SGHTA and CDR2 is FQGNSA. The ends were cut back, 6 bases at V and 4 bases at J, with 12 bases in the middle. The CDR3 nucleotides are TGTGCCAGCAGTTTAACAGGTTTTAATGAAAAACTGTTTTTT. It yields the protein CASSLTGFNEKLFF.

The gene calls are TRBV6-2 or TRBV6-3 and TRBJ2-1, with D tentatively TRBD2 (6 bases). The CDR3 contains 13 residues. V gave up 5 bases and J gave up 4 bases, with 9 bases separating them. CDR1 and CDR2 (germline): MNHEY, SVGEGT. The CDR3 loop reads CASSTRGYNEQFF. Written as DNA, the CDR3 is TGTGCCAGCAGTACCCGGGGGTACAATGAGCAGTTCTTC.

V and J are TRBV9 and TRBJ1-6; tentatively, D is TRBD1 (5 bases). Germline values: CDR1 SGDLS, CDR2 YYNGEE. The CDR3 covers 13 residues. Trimming stripped 7 bases from V and 0 bases from J, with 5 bases between. This chain's CDR3 is CASGGSYNSPLHF. In DNA, the CDR3 is TGTGCCAGCGGGGGCTCCTATAATTCACCCCTCCACTTT.

This clonotype was detected a few times. The chain has TRBV12-2 and TRBJ2-7; the DNA was not compared with TRBD2, the D call given in the table. TRBV12-2 is shown as a pseudogene. This CDR3 comprises 13 residues. The CDR3 sequence is CASASGMCHEQYF. Written as DNA, the CDR3 is TGTGCAAGTGCTAGCGGGATGTGTCATGAGCAGTACTTC.

V is TRBV5-1 and J is TRBJ2-5; no clear D. Germline assignment: CDR1 SGHRS and CDR2 YFSETQ. V was shortened by 2 bases and J by 2 bases, with 4 bases between the two germline ends. The length of the CDR3 is 12 residues. CDR3 sequence reads: CASSFHQETQYF. The CDR3 DNA sequence: TGCGCCAGCAGCTTCCATCAAGAGACCCAGTACTTC.

The table lists this clonotype with a few counts. The chain carries TRBV7-9 and TRBJ1-4, with no clear D. Germline lookup yields CDR1 SEHNR and CDR2 FQNEAQ (reference sequence). The CDR3 is 14 amino acids. Trimming removed 8 bases at V and 4 bases at J, with 14 bases between. CDR3 amino acids: CASHSGQLNEKLFF. In DNA, the CDR3 is TGTGCCAGCCACTCGGGCCAGCTTAATGAAAAACTGTTTTTT.

The V and J genes are TRBV10-3 and TRBJ2-1; 8 bases match TRBD1. CDR3 length: 14 amino acids. CDR1 is ENHRY, CDR2 SYGVKD, per germline. Losses at the gene ends were 8 bases for V and 5 bases for J; bases not matched to a gene: 8. The CDR3 nucleotides read TGTGCCATCGCCTTGGGACAGGTTGACAATGAGCAGTTCTTC. It specifies CAIALGQVDNEQFF.